This T cell receptor beta chain comes out of a study of beta chain features in type 1 diabetes. The CDR3 length is 16 residues. The germline CDR1 and CDR2 sequences are SGHVS and FQNEAQ. Trimming cost V 0 bases and J 1 base, with 12 bases left between them. A remark on this clone: Its antigen is unknown.

The study, taken as a whole, reports: For type 1 diabetes patients, VDJ junctions showed fewer insertions and more deletions. A closer apparent resemblance between naive, central memory and Treg TCRB repertoires was seen in patients than in healthy donors.

Expressed TCRB transcripts were sequenced, since all the RNA that had been isolated was reverse transcribed. Profiled with immunoSEQ multiplex PCR; TCRdb holds only in-frame clones, not every one. Of roughly 450,000 clones listed, approximately 10% are singletons. The TCR comes from a woman aged 18-30 years in good health. What was sequenced was naive CD4+ T cells from blood. The chain links TRBV7-8 to TRBJ1-1; D remains unclear. For the CDR3, the DNA is TGTGCCAGCAGCTTAGCGGTCGGACTGCGGAACACTGAAGCTTTCTTT. Residues: CASSLAVGLRNTEAFF.